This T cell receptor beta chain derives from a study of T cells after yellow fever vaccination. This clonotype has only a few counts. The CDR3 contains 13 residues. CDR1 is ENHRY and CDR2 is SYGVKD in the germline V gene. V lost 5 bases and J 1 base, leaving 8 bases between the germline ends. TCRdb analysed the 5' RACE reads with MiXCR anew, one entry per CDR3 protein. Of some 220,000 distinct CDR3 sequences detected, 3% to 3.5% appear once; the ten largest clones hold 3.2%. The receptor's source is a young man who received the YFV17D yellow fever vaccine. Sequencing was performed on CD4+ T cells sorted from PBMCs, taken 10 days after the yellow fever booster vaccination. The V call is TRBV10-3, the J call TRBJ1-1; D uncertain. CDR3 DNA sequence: TGTGCCATCAGTATTGTCGAGAACACTGAAGCTTTCTTT. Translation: CAISIVENTEAFF.